The present T cell receptor beta chain was sequenced within a study of OX40 agonist ivuxolimab in advanced cancers. Whole-study results and caveats: Individuals who were partial responders at 0.1-3.0 mg/kg had clonal expansion that ranked among the lowest.

The data were produced by immunoSEQ multiplex PCR, yet TCRdb's version contains in-frame clones alone and is incomplete. The sample has around 41,000 clones, approximately 90% seen once. A few counts support this clone. Its antigen is unidentified. With V trimmed by 3 bases and J by 4 bases, 12 bases remained unmatched. CDR3 length: 18 amino acids. Germline CDR1 is MGHDK and CDR2 is SYGVNS. The rearrangement uses TRBV25-1 and TRBJ1-3, with TRBD1 matching 10 bases. The TCR was taken from an adult with an advanced solid tumor such as melanoma, head and neck, liver or kidney cancer. Sequenced here: CD4+ or CD8+ T cells sorted from blood, sampled in a trial of the OX40 agonist ivuxolimab. CDR3 nucleotide sequence: TGTGCCAGCAGTGATGAGGGCGGGACAGGGGCTGGGGGAAACACCATATATTTT. As protein: CASSDEGGTGAGGNTIYF. Using reference TRBV25-1 and TRBJ1-3 for the parts outside the CDR3, the full variable domain is EADIYQTPRYLVIGTGKKITLECSQTMGHDKMYWYQQDPGMELHLIHYSYGVNSTEKGDLSSESTVSRIRTEHFPLTLESARPSHTSQYLCASSDEGGTGAGGNTIYFGEGSWLTVV.